This TCR beta chain was documented in a study of patients and donors after allogeneic stem cell transplantation. TCRdb re-analysed the RT-PCR reads in MiXCR, keeping a single row per CDR3 protein. In the table there are around 240,000 distinct CDR3 sequences, about 14% of which are singletons. The receptor was isolated from a human donor who was either an allogeneic HSCT recipient or a stem cell or donor lymphocyte infusion donor (not recorded which). It is not recorded whose cells these are; they may come from a transplant donor. Sample: blood, either unsorted or a sorted T cell fraction (not recorded which).

CDR3 nucleotides: TGTGCCGGGGGGCTAGCGGGGGGAGAGACCCAGTACTTC. Amino acid sequence: CAGGLAGGETQYF. The chain joins TRBV7-2 to TRBJ2-5; 11 nucleotides align to TRBD2. The V and J ends lost 11 bases and 4 bases, in that order; junction bases with no gene match: 6. CDR1 and CDR2 (germline): SGHTA, FQGNSA. The CDR3 loop spans 13 amino acids.